This is a list of T cell receptor beta chains from one sample in a study of blood T cell repertoires in COVID-19. Profiling relied on immunoSEQ multiplex PCR, and the TCRdb table lists in-frame clones only, not all of them. The table has tens of thousands of clones, about 87% seen once; the top ten hold more than 3%. Sequenced material: peripheral blood. Source of these receptors: a man in his forties with COVID-19, enrolled during active disease. CDR3s include the opening cysteine and the closing phenylalanine or tryptophan. Each record gives: clone size, D gene, V gene, J gene, CDR3 DNA, CDR3 protein. The D gene is left open where the match is weak. Clone size is shown for a subset of rows, as once, few, many or a class of expanded clone.

NA	TRBD1	TRBV19	TRBJ1-4	TGTGCCAGTAGCGACAGGGGGGCTAATGAAAAACTGTTTTTT	CASSDRGANEKLFF
NA	NA	TRBV12-5	TRBJ1-1	TGTGCTAGTGGTTTGGAGGGCGGGGCGCGGACTGAAGCTTTCTTT	CASGLEGGARTEAFF
NA	TRBD2	TRBV10-3	TRBJ2-7	TGTGCCATCAAGGGACTAACAGCCTACGAGCAGTACTTC	CAIKGLTAYEQYF
NA	NA	TRBV28	TRBJ1-4	TGTGCCAGCAGTTTAACTTCCCTCGATGAAAAACTGTTTTTT	CASSLTSLDEKLFF
NA	NA	TRBV19	TRBJ1-2	TGTGCCAGTAGCTTCGACAGTACTAACTATGGCTACACCTTC	CASSFDSTNYGYTF
NA	TRBD1	TRBV2	TRBJ2-5	TGTGCCAGCAGGGAACTTACAGGGGTCCCCCAAGAGACCCAGTACTTC	CASRELTGVPQETQYF
NA	TRBD2	TRBV2	TRBJ2-3	TGTGCCAGCAGGCGGACTAGCGGGCAGACAGATACGCAGTATTTT	CASRRTSGQTDTQYF
NA	NA	TRBV5-1	TRBJ1-4	TGCGCCAGCAGTTCACAGGGATCAAATGAAAAACTGTTTTTT	CASSSQGSNEKLFF
NA	NA	TRBV12-1	TRBJ2-1	TGTGCCAGCAGCCCCGACGGGTTGGCCTCCTACAATGAGCAGTTCTTC	CASSPDGLASYNEQFF
NA	NA	TRBV29-1	TRBJ2-3	TGCAGCGTTAACTCCATGGGGGCGCTGGGGACAGATACGCAGTATTTT	CSVNSMGALGTDTQYF
NA	TRBD1	TRBV27	TRBJ1-2	TGTGCCAGCAGTTTATTACCCCAGGGGGCTAATGGCTACACCTTC	CASSLLPQGANGYTF
NA	TRBD2	TRBV7-2	TRBJ2-5	TGTGCCAGCAGCTTAGAACTAGCGGGAGCGGAGACCCAGTACTTC	CASSLELAGAETQYF
NA	NA	TRBV11-3	TRBJ2-3	TGTGCCAGCAGCTCTAGGGGGACCACAGATACGCAGTATTTT	CASSSRGTTDTQYF
NA	TRBD1	TRBV7-9	TRBJ2-4	TGTGCCAGCAGCCTGGGGGACAGAATTCTATCTAACATTCAGTACTTC	CASSLGDRILSNIQYF
NA	NA	TRBV7-9	TRBJ1-4	TGTGCCAGCGCCAAGGGGGGGGCGCGGGAAAAACTGTTTTTT	CASAKGGAREKLFF
NA	NA	TRBV5-1	TRBJ1-2	TGCGCCAGCAGCCCGGGGGGAACAGGGATCTATGGCTACACCTTC	CASSPGGTGIYGYTF
NA	TRBD2	TRBV29-1	TRBJ2-7	TGCAGCGTATTTAGCGGGGAGAGCTCCTACGAGCAGTACTTC	CSVFSGESSYEQYF
NA	NA	TRBV10-3	TRBJ1-6	TGTGCCATCGGAGAGACAGGTAGCTCCTATAATTCACCCCTCCACTTT	CAIGETGSSYNSPLHF
NA	TRBD1	TRBV4-1	TRBJ2-1	TGCGCCAGCAGCCAGATTCTTGGACAGGGAGCGCGGGGAGTGTATAATGAGCAGTTCTTC	CASSQILGQGARGVYNEQFF
NA	NA	TRBV7-9	TRBJ1-6	TGTGCCAGCAGCGGTACAGGGAGCTCCTATAATTCACCCCTCCACTTT	CASSGTGSSYNSPLHF
NA	NA	TRBV3-1/TRBV3-2	TRBJ1-2	TGTGCCAGCAGCCAAGTCGGCAGGGAGGACCATACCTTC	CASSQVGREDHTF
NA	NA	TRBV28	TRBJ2-1	TGTGCCAGCAGTTTACCTGCCCCAGGGGTGGAAGAGCAGTTCTTC	CASSLPAPGVEEQFF
NA	NA	TRBV29-1	TRBJ2-7	TGCAGCGTTGCGACAGGAAGCTCCTACGAGCAGTACTTC	CSVATGSSYEQYF
NA	NA	TRBV18	TRBJ1-4	TGTGCCAGCTCACCACCGTGGGGGGTTGGAGAAAAACTGTTTTTT	CASSPPWGVGEKLFF
NA	TRBD1	TRBV5-1	TRBJ2-2	TGCGCCAGCAGCCTCTCCGGGACAGGGGGCACCGGGGAGCTGTTTTTT	CASSLSGTGGTGELFF
once	NA	TRBV10-3	TRBJ1-2	TGTGCCATCAGTGAGTCTGGGGCGTCAGGCTATGGCTACACCTTC	CAISESGASGYGYTF
NA	NA	TRBV12-3/TRBV12-4	TRBJ1-5	TGTGCCAGCAATACACAGGGTGAGCCCCAGCATTTT	CASNTQGEPQHF
NA	NA	TRBV11-2	TRBJ1-1	TGTGCCAGCAGCTTAGACTTGGTGCGAGGCAACACTGAAGCTTTCTTT	CASSLDLVRGNTEAFF
NA	TRBD1	TRBV5-8	TRBJ2-2	TGTGCCAGCAGCTTGGGACAGGGGGAAACCGGGGAGCTGTTTTTT	CASSLGQGETGELFF
NA	NA	TRBV9	TRBJ1-5	TGTGCCAGCAGCGTCTTGGGGCAGGGCCAAAATCAGCCCCAGCATTTT	CASSVLGQGQNQPQHF
NA	NA	TRBV11-3	TRBJ1-2	TGTGCCAGCAGCTTACCGGGGGTTGACTATGGCTACACCTTC	CASSLPGVDYGYTF
NA	NA	TRBV5-4	TRBJ1-1	TGTGCCAGCAGCTCCCAGCCAGGGGTTGCTGAAGCTTTCTTT	CASSSQPGVAEAFF
once	TRBD2	TRBV10-3	TRBJ2-7	TGTGCCATCAGCGAAAGCCTAGCGGGTCCCTACGAGCAGTACTTC	CAISESLAGPYEQYF
NA	TRBD1	TRBV7-9	TRBJ1-4	TGTGCCAGCAGCGTCTTCCGGGACAGAGGCGAAAAACTGTTTTTT	CASSVFRDRGEKLFF
few	NA	TRBV29-1	TRBJ1-3	TGCAGCGTTGTGGTTGGCGGGTCGCACACCATATATTTT	CSVVVGGSHTIYF
NA	TRBD2	TRBV14	TRBJ2-1	TGTGCCAGCAGCCAAGTGAGCGGGGGGGCCTACAATGAGCAGTTCTTC	CASSQVSGGAYNEQFF
once	NA	TRBV18	TRBJ1-1	TGTGCCAGCTGGACCGGGGGGACCGACACTGAAGCTTTCTTT	CASWTGGTDTEAFF
NA	NA	TRBV4-2	TRBJ1-5	TGTGCCAGCAGCCAAGATTGGGCAGGGTTAGTTCAGCCCCAGCATTTT	CASSQDWAGLVQPQHF
few	TRBD1	TRBV4-1	TRBJ2-2	TGCGCCAGCAGCCAACGCGAGACAGGGGGCTTCGGGGAGCTGTTTTTT	CASSQRETGGFGELFF
NA	NA	TRBV7-2	TRBJ1-2	TGTGCCAGCAGCTTAGGGTCCGGGTATGGCTACACCTTC	CASSLGSGYGYTF
NA	NA	TRBV30	TRBJ2-5	TGTGCCTGGACGGACAAACAAGAGACCCAGTACTTC	CAWTDKQETQYF
NA	NA	TRBV2	TRBJ2-2	TGTGCCAGCAGTAGCGGCGGGGAGCTGTTTTTT	CASSSGGELFF
NA	NA	TRBV11-3	TRBJ2-3	TGTGCCAGCAGCTTAGGTGTTAGGGGAACAGATACGCAGTATTTT	CASSLGVRGTDTQYF
once	TRBD2	TRBV5-1	TRBJ2-2	TGCGCCAGCAGCAAGACTAGCGGGGGTAACACCGGGGAGCTGTTTTTT	CASSKTSGGNTGELFF
once	NA	TRBV7-9	TRBJ2-7	TGTGCCAGCGCCGGGGGAGACGAGCAGTACTTC	CASAGGDEQYF
NA	TRBD1	TRBV2	TRBJ1-5	TGTGCCAGCAGGGGGGACAGGGGGCAACATCAGCCCCAGCATTTT	CASRGDRGQHQPQHF
NA	TRBD1	TRBV5-1	TRBJ1-4	TGCGCCAGCAGCTTACAGGGGGAAGAAAAACTGTTTTTT	CASSLQGEEKLFF
NA	TRBD1	TRBV5-1	TRBJ1-2	TGCGCCAGCAGCTCGGGGGACAGAAGGGAAGGCTACACCTTC	CASSSGDRREGYTF
NA	TRBD1	TRBV7-8	TRBJ1-1	TGTGCCAGCACGCTGACAGGGCGAACTGAAGCTTTCTTT	CASTLTGRTEAFF
NA	TRBD1	TRBV5-1	TRBJ1-2	TGCGCCAGCAGCTCCGGACAGGGGTCCAAAAACTATGGCTACACCTTC	CASSSGQGSKNYGYTF
few	TRBD1	TRBV18	TRBJ2-5	TGTGCCAGCTCACCGACAGGGAAAGAGACCCAGTACTTC	CASSPTGKETQYF
NA	NA	TRBV5-6	TRBJ1-1	TGTGCCAGCAGCTTGGCTTGGAGGGGATCTGAAGCTTTCTTT	CASSLAWRGSEAFF
NA	NA	TRBV6-6	TRBJ1-1	TGTGCCAGCAGTGAGACTGGGAACACTGAAGCTTTCTTT	CASSETGNTEAFF
NA	NA	TRBV6-6	TRBJ2-3	TGTGCCAGCAGTTACGGCCAGACAGATACGCAGTATTTT	CASSYGQTDTQYF